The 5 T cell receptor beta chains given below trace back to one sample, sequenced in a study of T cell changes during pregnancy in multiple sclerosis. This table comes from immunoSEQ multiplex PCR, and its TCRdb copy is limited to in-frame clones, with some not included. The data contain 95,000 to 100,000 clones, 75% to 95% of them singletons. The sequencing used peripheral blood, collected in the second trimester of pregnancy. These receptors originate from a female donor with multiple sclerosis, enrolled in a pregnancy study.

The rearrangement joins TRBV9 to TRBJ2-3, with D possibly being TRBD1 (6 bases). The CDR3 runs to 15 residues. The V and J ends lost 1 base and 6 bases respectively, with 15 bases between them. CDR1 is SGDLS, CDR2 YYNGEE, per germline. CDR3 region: CASSVQGSYQDTQYF. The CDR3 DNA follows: TGTGCCAGCAGCGTACAGGGGAGCTATCAGGATACGCAGTATTTT.

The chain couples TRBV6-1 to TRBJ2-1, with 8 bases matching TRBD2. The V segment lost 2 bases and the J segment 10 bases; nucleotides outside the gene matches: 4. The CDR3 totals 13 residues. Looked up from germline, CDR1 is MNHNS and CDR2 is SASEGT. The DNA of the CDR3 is TGTGCCAGCAGTGAACTAGCGGGTTGGGAGCAGTTCTTC. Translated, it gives CASSELAGWEQFF.

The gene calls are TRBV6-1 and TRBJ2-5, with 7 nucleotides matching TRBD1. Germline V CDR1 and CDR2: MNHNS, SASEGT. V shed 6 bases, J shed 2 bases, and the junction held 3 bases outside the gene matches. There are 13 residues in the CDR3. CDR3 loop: CASSGTEQETQYF. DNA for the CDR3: TGTGCCAGCAGCGGGACAGAGCAAGAGACCCAGTACTTC.

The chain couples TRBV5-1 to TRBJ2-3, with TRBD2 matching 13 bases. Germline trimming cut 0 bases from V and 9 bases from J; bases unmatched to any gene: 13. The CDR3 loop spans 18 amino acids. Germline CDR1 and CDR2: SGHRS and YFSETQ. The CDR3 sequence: CASSLGTSGSPGDETQYF. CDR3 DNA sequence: TGCGCCAGCAGCTTGGGGACTAGCGGGAGCCCCGGGGATGAAACGCAGTATTTT.

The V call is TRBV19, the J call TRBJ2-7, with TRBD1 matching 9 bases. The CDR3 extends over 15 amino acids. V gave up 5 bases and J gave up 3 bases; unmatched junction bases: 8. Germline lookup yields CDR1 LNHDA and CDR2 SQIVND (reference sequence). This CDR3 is CASSSPGQGFYEQYF. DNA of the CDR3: TGTGCCAGTAGTTCACCGGGACAGGGATTCTACGAGCAGTACTTC.